The sequence of this T cell receptor (beta chain) was determined in a study of T cell repertoires in cytomegalovirus infection. Whole-study context: Recently described HLA-C-restricted plus well-studied HLA-B-restricted CMV epitopes were used. Public signatures in TCR beta pointed to CMV infection and matching HLA type.

The CDR3 has 12 residues. Trimming stripped 6 bases from V and 7 bases from J, with 13 bases between. From germline, CDR1 is MDHEN and CDR2 SYDVKM. One entry per CDR3 protein, called by TCRdb with MiXCR from the reads. The repertoire holds hundreds of thousands of distinct CDR3 sequences, roughly 33% seen once, with around a sixth in the top ten. Whole-study findings and limits: HLA-C-restricted TCR beta clonotypes specific for CMV led the ex vivo response.

Details on this clonotype: Its cognate antigen is unknown.

This chain joins TRBV28 and TRBJ2-7; D uncertain. This TCR derives from a human donor in good health (CMV status not recorded). Some clones in this sample may be carry-over from other donors' samples. The specimen comprised cultured PBMCs, sampled from culture after CMV antigen stimulation. CDR3 sequence: CASRSGDQEQYF. Here the CDR3 DNA reads TGTGCCAGCAGGTCCGGAGACCAAGAGCAGTACTTC.